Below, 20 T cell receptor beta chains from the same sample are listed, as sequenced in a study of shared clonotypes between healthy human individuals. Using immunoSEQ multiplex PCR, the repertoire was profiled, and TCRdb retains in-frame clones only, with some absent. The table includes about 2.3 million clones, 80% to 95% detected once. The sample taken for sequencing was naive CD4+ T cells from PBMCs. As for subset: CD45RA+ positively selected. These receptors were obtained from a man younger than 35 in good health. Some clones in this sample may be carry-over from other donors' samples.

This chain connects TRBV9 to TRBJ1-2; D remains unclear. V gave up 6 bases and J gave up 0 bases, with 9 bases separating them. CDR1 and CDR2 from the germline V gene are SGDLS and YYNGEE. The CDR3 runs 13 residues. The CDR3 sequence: CASTTGANYGYTF. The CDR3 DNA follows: TGTGCCAGCACCACGGGTGCTAACTATGGCTACACCTTC.

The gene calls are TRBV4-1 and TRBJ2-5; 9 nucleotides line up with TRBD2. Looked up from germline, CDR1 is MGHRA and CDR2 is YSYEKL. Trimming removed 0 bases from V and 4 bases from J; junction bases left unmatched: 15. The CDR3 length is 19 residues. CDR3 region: CASSQDTGGRARGGETQYF. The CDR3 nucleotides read TGCGCCAGCAGCCAAGATACGGGCGGGAGGGCGAGAGGTGGAGAGACCCAGTACTTC.

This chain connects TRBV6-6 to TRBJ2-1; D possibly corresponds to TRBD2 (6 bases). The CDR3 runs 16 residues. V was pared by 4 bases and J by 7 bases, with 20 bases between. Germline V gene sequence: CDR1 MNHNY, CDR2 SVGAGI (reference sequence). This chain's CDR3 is CASSSGWDWSFNEQFF. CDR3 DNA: TGTGCCAGCAGTTCCGGATGGGACTGGAGTTTTAATGAGCAGTTCTTC.

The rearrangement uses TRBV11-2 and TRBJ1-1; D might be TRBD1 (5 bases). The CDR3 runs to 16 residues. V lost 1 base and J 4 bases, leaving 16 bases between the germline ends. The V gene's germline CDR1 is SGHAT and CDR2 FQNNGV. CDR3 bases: TGTGCCAGCAGCTTAGGAGGGGCGGGACGGGGCACTGAAGCTTTCTTT. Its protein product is CASSLGGAGRGTEAFF.

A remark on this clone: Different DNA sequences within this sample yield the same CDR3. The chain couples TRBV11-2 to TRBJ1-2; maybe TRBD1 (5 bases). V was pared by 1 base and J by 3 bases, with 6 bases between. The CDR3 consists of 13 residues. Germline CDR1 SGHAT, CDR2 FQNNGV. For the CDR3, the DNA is TGTGCCAGCAGCTTAGTAGGGGACTATGGCTACACCTTC. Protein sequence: CASSLVGDYGYTF.

The CDR3 DNA is TGTGCCAGCAGCTTACCCCCAGATACGCAGTATTTT. Its protein product is CASSLPPDTQYF. The chain is built from TRBV7-2 and TRBJ2-3; D unresolved. Trimming pared 2 bases from V and 4 bases from J, leaving 4 bases between. This CDR3 spans 12 amino acids. CDR1 is SGHTA, CDR2 FQGNSA, per germline.

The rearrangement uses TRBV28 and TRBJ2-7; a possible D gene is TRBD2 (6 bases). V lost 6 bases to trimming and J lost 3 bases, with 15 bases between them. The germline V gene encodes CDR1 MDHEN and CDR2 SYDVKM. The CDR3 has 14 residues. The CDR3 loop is CASRGGVGFYEQYF. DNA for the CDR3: TGTGCCAGCAGGGGGGGAGTGGGATTCTACGAGCAGTACTTC.

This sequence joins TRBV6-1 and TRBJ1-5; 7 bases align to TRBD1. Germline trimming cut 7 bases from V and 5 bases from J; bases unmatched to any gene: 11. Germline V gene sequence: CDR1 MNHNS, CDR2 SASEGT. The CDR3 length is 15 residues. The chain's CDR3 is CASNTPDRAYQPQHF. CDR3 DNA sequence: TGTGCCAGCAACACACCTGACAGGGCCTATCAGCCCCAGCATTTT.

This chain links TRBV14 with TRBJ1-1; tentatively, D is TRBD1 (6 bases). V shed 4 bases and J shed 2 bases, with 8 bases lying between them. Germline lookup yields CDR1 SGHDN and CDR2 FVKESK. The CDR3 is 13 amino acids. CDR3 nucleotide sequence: TGTGCCAGCAGCCGACAGGCCAACACTGAAGCTTTCTTT. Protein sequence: CASSRQANTEAFF.

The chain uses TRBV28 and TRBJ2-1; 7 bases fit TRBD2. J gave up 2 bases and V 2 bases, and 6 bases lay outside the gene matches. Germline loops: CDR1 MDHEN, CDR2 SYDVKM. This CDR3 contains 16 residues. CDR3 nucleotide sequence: TGTGCCAGCAGTTTAGGGGGTGCGGGGGCCTACAATGAGCAGTTCTTC. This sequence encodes CASSLGGAGAYNEQFF.

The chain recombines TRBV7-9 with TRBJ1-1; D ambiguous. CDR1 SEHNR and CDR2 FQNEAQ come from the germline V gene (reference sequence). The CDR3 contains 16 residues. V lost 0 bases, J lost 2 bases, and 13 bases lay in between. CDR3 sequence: CASSLAARRFNTEAFF. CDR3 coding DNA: TGTGCCAGCAGCTTAGCAGCCAGGCGCTTCAACACTGAAGCTTTCTTT.

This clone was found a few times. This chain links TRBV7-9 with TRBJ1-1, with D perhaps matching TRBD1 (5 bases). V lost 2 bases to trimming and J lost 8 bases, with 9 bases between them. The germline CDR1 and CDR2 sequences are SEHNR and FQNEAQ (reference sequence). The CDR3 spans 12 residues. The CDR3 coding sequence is TGTGCCAGCAGCTTAACGGGGCCAGAAGCTTTCTTT. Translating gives CASSLTGPEAFF.

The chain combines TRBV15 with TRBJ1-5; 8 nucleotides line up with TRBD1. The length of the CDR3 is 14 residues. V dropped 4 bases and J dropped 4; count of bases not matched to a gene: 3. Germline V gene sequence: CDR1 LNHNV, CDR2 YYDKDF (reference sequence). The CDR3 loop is CATSKGQENQPQHF. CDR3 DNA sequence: TGTGCCACCAGCAAGGGACAGGAAAATCAGCCCCAGCATTTT.

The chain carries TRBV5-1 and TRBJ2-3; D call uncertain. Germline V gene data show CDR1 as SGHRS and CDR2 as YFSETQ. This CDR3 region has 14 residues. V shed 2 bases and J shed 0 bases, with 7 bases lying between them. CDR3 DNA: TGCGCCAGCAGCTTCCAGGCTAGCACAGATACGCAGTATTTT. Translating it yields CASSFQASTDTQYF.

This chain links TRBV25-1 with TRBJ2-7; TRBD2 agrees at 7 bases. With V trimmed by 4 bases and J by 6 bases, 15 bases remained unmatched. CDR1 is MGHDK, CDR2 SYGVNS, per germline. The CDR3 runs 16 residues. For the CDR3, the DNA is TGTGCCAGCAGTGCCTCCTTACTAGCGACGAGTGGCGAGCAGTACTTC. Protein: CASSASLLATSGEQYF.

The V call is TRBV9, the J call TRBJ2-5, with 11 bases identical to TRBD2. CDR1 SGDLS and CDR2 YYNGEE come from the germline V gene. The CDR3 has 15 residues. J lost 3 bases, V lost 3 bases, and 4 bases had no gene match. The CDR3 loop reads CASSAELAGEETQYF. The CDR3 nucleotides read TGTGCCAGCAGCGCCGAACTAGCGGGAGAAGAGACCCAGTACTTC.

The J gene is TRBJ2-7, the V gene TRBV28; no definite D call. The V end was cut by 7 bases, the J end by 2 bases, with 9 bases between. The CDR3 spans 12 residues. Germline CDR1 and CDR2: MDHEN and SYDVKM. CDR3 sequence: CASTSEAYEQYF. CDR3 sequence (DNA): TGTGCCAGCACGTCGGAAGCCTACGAGCAGTACTTC.

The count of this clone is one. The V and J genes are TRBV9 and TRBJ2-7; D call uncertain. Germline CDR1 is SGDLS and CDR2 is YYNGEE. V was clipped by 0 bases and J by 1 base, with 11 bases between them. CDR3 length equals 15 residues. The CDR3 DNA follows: TGTGCCAGCAGCGTAGAAGCCGCCGCATCCTACGAGCAGTACTTC. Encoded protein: CASSVEAAASYEQYF.

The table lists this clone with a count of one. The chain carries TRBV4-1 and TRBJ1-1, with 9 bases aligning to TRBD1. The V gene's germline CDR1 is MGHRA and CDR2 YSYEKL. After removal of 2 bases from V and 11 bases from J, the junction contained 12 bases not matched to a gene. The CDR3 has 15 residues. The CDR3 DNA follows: TGCGCCAGCAGCCAAAACCGGGACAGGGCTTTCGGGGCTTTCTTT. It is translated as CASSQNRDRAFGAFF.

The CDR3 DNA reads TGTGCCAGCAGCTTATCTAGCGGGAGTGGAAATACGCAGTATTTT. This encodes CASSLSSGSGNTQYF. The chain links TRBV11-3 to TRBJ2-3; 10 bases map to TRBD2. With V trimmed by 2 bases and J by 7 bases, 6 bases remained unmatched. Germline CDR1 SGHNT, CDR2 YENEEA. CDR3 length equals 15 residues.